This T cell receptor beta chain came from a study of early T cells in non-severe SARS-CoV-2 infection. This clonotype was seen repeatedly, ten times or more. Its antigen is undetermined. Unique molecular identifiers were added to individual cDNA molecules. TCRdb reanalysed the 5' RACE reads using MiXCR and keeps one entry per CDR3 protein. The sample carries 25,000 to 30,000 distinct CDR3 sequences, over 8.5% recorded once. The CDR3 has 20 residues. J gave up 4 bases and V 5 bases, and 21 bases lay outside the gene matches. CDR1 SNHLY and CDR2 FYNNEI come from the germline V gene. Study-wide results and limits: Anti-spike CD8 responses were favored by VDJdb matching, which missed private and CD4 specificities.

The chain has TRBV2 and TRBJ2-2; 8 bases map to TRBD1. The sequence came from an adult who was a healthcare worker with PCR-confirmed SARS-CoV-2 infection or an uninfected control (not recorded which). The specimen sequenced was whole blood. The CDR3 reads CASSLLRDRLLIGSTGELFF. Written as DNA, the CDR3 is TGTGCCAGCAGTCTGTTACGGGACAGGTTATTGATTGGGTCCACCGGGGAGCTGTTTTTT.